This T cell receptor (beta chain) was sequenced during a study of cytomegalovirus exposure and HLA in healthy donors. About the study: Ancestry clustering placed more than 80% of some 400 genotyped donors in the Caucasian-associated cluster.

The CDR3 is 16 residues long. Germline V lookup: CDR1 SGHDT, CDR2 YYEEEE. V was shortened by 4 bases and J by 4 bases, with 20 bases between the two germline ends. Healthy bone marrow donors made up the cohort. The primer mix had 60 Vbeta and 13 Jbeta primers. Sequenced by immunoSEQ multiplex PCR; TCRdb stores in-frame clones only, minus some. The data contain approximately 150,000 clones, roughly 79% of them singletons. The receptor was derived from a man younger than 40 in good health and CMV-seronegative. Sequences were obtained from PBMCs. The chain links TRBV5-6 to TRBJ2-5; TRBD2 is a possible D gene (6 bases). The CDR3 reads CASSLLGGTTAETQYF. CDR3 DNA: TGTGCCAGCAGCCTACTCGGGGGAACCACTGCAGAGACCCAGTACTTC.